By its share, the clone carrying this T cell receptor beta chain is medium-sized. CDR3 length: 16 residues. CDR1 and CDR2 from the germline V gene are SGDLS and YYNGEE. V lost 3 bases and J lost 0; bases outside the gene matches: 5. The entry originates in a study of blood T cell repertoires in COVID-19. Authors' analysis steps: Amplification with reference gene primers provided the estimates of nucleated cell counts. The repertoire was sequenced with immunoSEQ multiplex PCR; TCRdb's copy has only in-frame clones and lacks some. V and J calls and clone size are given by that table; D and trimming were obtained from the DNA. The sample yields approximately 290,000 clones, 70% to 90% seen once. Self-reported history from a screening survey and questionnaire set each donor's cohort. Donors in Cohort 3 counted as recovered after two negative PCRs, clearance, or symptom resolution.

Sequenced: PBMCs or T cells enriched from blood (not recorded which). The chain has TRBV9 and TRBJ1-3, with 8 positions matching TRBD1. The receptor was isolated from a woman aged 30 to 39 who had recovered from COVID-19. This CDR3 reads CASSGGQVFSGNTIYF. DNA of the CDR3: TGTGCCAGCAGCGGGGGACAGGTCTTCTCTGGAAACACCATATATTTT.